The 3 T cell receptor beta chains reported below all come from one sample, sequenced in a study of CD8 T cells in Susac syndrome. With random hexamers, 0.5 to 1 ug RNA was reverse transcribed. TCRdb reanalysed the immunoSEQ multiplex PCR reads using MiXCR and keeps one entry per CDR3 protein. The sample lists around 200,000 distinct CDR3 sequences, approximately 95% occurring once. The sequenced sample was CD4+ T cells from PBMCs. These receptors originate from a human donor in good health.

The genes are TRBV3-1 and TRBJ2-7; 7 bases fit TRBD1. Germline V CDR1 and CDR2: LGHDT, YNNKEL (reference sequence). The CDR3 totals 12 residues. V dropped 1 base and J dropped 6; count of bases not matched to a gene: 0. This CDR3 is CASSQAGGEQYV. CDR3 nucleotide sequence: TGTGCCAGCAGCCAAGCAGGGGGCGAGCAGTACGTC.

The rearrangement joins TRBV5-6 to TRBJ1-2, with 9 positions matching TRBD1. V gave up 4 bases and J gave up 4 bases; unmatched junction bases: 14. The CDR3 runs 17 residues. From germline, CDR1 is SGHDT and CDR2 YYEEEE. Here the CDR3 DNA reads TGTGCCAGCAGCACACGGCTCCGGGGACAGGGAAGCTATGGCTACACCTTC. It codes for CASSTRLRGQGSYGYTF.

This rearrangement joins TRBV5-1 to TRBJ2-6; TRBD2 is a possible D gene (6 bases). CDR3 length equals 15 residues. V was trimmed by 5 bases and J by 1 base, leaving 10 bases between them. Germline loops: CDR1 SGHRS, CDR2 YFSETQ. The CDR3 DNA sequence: TGCGCCAGCAGGCAGGAGGGTTCTGGGGCCAACGTCCTGACTTTC. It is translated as CASRQEGSGANVLTF.